This TCR beta chain was found in a study of blood T cell repertoires in COVID-19. This clone was observed a few times. Method: immunoSEQ multiplex PCR; TCRdb's copy keeps in-frame clones and lacks some. Of roughly 110,000 clones in the sample, roughly 85% were seen once. Germline values: CDR1 LNHNV, CDR2 YYDKDF (reference sequence). The V end lost 1 base, the J end lost 7 bases, and 11 bases lay between the germline ends. This CDR3 has 13 residues. The sample comprised peripheral blood. This sequence originates from a human donor in a cohort sampled during active COVID-19. J is TRBJ2-7 and V is TRBV15; tentative D call: TRBD1 (5 bases). As DNA, the CDR3 is TGTGCCACCAGCAGAGCCAGGGTTGAGGAGCAGTACTTC. Protein: CATSRARVEEQYF.